This T cell receptor beta chain appears in the sequencing data of a study of CD4 T cells in relation to SARS-CoV-2 and coronaviruses (dated by TCRdb to the early 2020s). Context from the whole study: In the ViraFEST assay, PBMCs were cultured with antigen for less than 11 days, after which TCR beta CDR3s were sequenced to identify clonal expansions specific to the antigen. The Adaptive Biotechnologies TCR-sequencing kit was used to sequence samples from three pre-COVID donors and the naive versus memory experiments, while other data came from Illumina-based sequencing. An HIV-1 Nef peptide pool or a culture without peptide was used as the negative reference condition. A different, Illumina-based TCR-beta assay was used to sequence expansion assays from other donors in the study. Using patient-derived lymphoblastoid cell lines, the shared crossreactive spike epitopes were mapped to their HLA restriction. At the level of individual TCR clonotypes, the study measured memory CD4+ T cell crossreactivity between SARS-CoV-2 spike protein and common cold coronavirus spike proteins.

CD4+ T cells from unexposed donors were collected before the COVID-19 pandemic (2011-2018). The EasySep CD4+ T cell isolation kit was used to isolate CD4+ T cells once the cultures had run for under 11 days. As cell numbers permitted, CD4+ T cells from unexposed donors were tested for reactivity to SARS-CoV-2 S and N and to four common cold coronavirus spike pools. Each well held millions of PBMCs cultured in IMDM containing around 5% human AB serum and approximately 9.6 IU/ml IL-2. Half of the culture medium was replaced with fresh IL-2-containing medium on days 3 and 7. Triplicate replicate wells were generally used for each peptide culture condition. The leukapheresis product for the unexposed donors was obtained through commercial purchase. Ficoll-Paque PLUS gradient centrifugation was used to isolate PBMCs from leukapheresis product or whole blood. PBMCs were either cryopreserved at -140°C or used fresh in the expansion assay. The QIAamp Micro DNA Kit was used to extract genomic DNA from the CD4+ T cells.

Details on this clone: Its antigen is still unknown. There are no base qualities to consult, and no much larger clone falls within one base.

The CDR3 sequence holds 15 residues, the cysteine and phenylalanine included. Only the CDR3 region is kept as DNA, spanning 45 bases read in frame from base 1. V is clipped by 8 bases and J by 1 base, and the sequence between their germline boundaries is 15 bases long. CDR1 and CDR2 are read off the germline V gene as SGHNT and YENEEA. Study-wide findings and limitations: Crossreactivity analysis centred on spike protein, so crossreactivity against other viral proteins was not assessed. Significantly weaker SARS-CoV-2-driven expansion was shown by crossreactive clones than by monoreactive clones, consistent with antigenic imprinting. Approximately 60% of donors had memory CD4+ clonotypes that crossrecognized SARS-CoV-2 and at least one common cold coronavirus spike. Small numbers of patients and of tested TCRs limited the study. Pre-pandemic and post-infection samples were not both contributed by any donor, so tracing of the source of pre-existing responses was limited.

The library relied on the immunoSEQ multiplex PCR assay. For the original study's pipeline: During preprocessing, nonproductive sequences were removed, along with CDR3s that did not begin with C, did not end with F or W, or were shorter than 7 amino acids. The MANAFEST web app identified antigen-specific clonotypes based on expansion compared with the reference and other culture wells. To be counted as positive, a clone had to show significant expansion compared with the reference culture, at an FDR below 0.05, in 2 of 3 replicate wells. For a clone to be considered positive, significant expansion relative to all other tandem wells and an odds ratio above 5 were also required. After three terminal residues were trimmed from each end, CDR3 homology was quantified as pairwise Levenshtein distance using the stringdist R package. TCRdb carries this immuneACCESS record with in-frame sequences only. Its versions omit some clonotypes, under half of them owing to an unresolved V gene in the studies checked, with the rest unexplained. V and J calls and clone size are as listed in that table; D and trimming were resolved from the DNA. For this sample the table gives 15,000 to 20,000 clones, of which approximately 81% were detected only once. The ten largest make up roughly 10% of the sample.

The sequence is built from TRBV11-3 and TRBJ2-1; 6 matching bases give a weak D call of TRBD2. The sequenced sample consisted of CD4+ T cells from PBMCs, cultured in vitro. This clonotype was obtained from a human donor in good health. The CDR3 protein: CASGPAGPSYNEQFF. The bases read TGTGCCAGCGGTCCTGCGGGACCGTCCTACAATGAGCAGTTCTTC.